These 11 T cell receptor beta chains share one sample of origin, sequenced in a study of blood T cell repertoires in COVID-19. The repertoire was sequenced with immunoSEQ multiplex PCR; TCRdb's copy has only in-frame clones and lacks some. The profile shows around 100,000 clones, 75% to 95% of them singletons. Sequences were obtained from peripheral blood. Source of these receptors: a man over 45 with acute or convalescent COVID-19.

The chain employs TRBV19 and TRBJ1-2; 7 nucleotides line up with TRBD1. Germline lookup yields CDR1 LNHDA and CDR2 SQIVND (reference sequence). This CDR3 contains 13 residues. Trimming cost V 6 bases and J 3 bases; bases outside gene matches: 4. Written as DNA, the CDR3 is TGTGCCAGTAGCCGAGACAGGGACTATGGCTACACCTTC. It is translated as CASSRDRDYGYTF.

The J gene is TRBJ1-5, the V gene TRBV15, with TRBD1 identical over 9 bases. CDR1 is LNHNV, CDR2 YYDKDF, per germline (reference sequence). The CDR3 runs 17 residues. V lost 3 bases, J lost 2 bases, and 8 bases stayed unmatched. CDR3 coding DNA: TGTGCCACCAGCAGGAAAAACAGGGGGCCGGGCAATCAGCCCCAGCATTTT. Its translation: CATSRKNRGPGNQPQHF.

This clone showed up just once. This chain links TRBV6-6 with TRBJ1-6; no definite D call. V dropped 6 bases and J dropped 8 bases, with 8 bases sitting between them. The CDR3 runs to 12 residues. Germline V gene data show CDR1 as MNHNY and CDR2 as SVGAGI (reference sequence). In DNA form, the CDR3 reads TGTGCCAGCAGGCGGCGGGATTCACCCCTCCACTTT. This gives the protein CASRRRDSPLHF.

The chain uses TRBV6-1 and TRBJ2-1, with D maybe TRBD1 (5 bases). V was trimmed by 2 bases and J by 8 bases, leaving 7 bases between them. The length of the CDR3 is 12 residues. CDR1 is MNHNS, CDR2 SASEGT, per germline. The CDR3 spells CASSEQGYEQFF. The CDR3 nucleotides read TGTGCCAGCAGTGAACAGGGATATGAGCAGTTCTTC.

V gene TRBV7-9 combines with J gene TRBJ2-7; D not resolved. The V and J ends lost 5 bases and 8 bases respectively, with 13 bases between them. This CDR3 region has 12 residues. The germline V gene encodes CDR1 SEHNR and CDR2 FQNEAQ (reference sequence). The CDR3 DNA is TGTGCCAGCAGCATCGTGCTTGGCCAGCAGTACTTC. Its translation: CASSIVLGQQYF.

The chain is built from TRBV10-1 and TRBJ2-2; 11 bases align to TRBD2. The junction had 6 bases not matched to a gene; V was cut back by 6 bases and J by 6 bases. CDR1 and CDR2 from the germline V gene are WNHNN and SYGVQD (reference sequence). The CDR3 has 15 residues. The CDR3: CASSTSGRAPGELFF. CDR3 bases: TGCGCCAGCAGCACTAGCGGGAGAGCCCCCGGGGAGCTGTTTTTT.

In DNA form, the CDR3 reads TGTGCCAGCAGCCGGGGACGGGGGGCAGTAGACGAGCAGTACTTC. Amino acid sequence: CASSRGRGAVDEQYF. This chain uses TRBV14 with TRBJ2-7, with D possibly being TRBD2 (7 bases). Trimming removed 4 bases at V and 5 bases at J, with 18 bases between. Per germline, CDR1 SGHDN and CDR2 FVKESK. The CDR3 consists of 15 residues. Using reference TRBV14 and TRBJ2-7 for the parts outside the CDR3, the full variable domain is EAGVTQFPSHSVIEKGQTVTLRCDPISGHDNLYWYRRVMGKEIKFLLHFVKESKQDESGMPNNRFLAERTGGTYSTLKVQPAELEDSGVYFCASSRGRGAVDEQYFGPGTRLTVT.

The chain joins TRBV6-5 to TRBJ1-5, with 10 nucleotides matching TRBD1. The CDR3 covers 15 residues. Germline V gives CDR1 MNHEY, CDR2 SVGAGI. V lost 4 bases, J lost 4 bases, and 4 bases stayed unmatched. In DNA, the CDR3 is TGTGCCAGCAGTTCTGGGACAGGGGATAATCAGCCCCAGCATTTT. This encodes CASSSGTGDNQPQHF.

The chain is built from TRBV30 and TRBJ2-5, with 9 bases identical to TRBD1. This CDR3 is built from 13 residues. Per germline, CDR1 GTSNPN and CDR2 SVGIG (reference sequence). V lost 1 base to trimming and J lost 4 bases; unmatched junction nucleotides: 1. The CDR3 reads CAWSADRGETQYF. The CDR3 DNA reads TGTGCCTGGAGTGCGGACAGGGGAGAGACCCAGTACTTC.

This clone was picked up one time. V usage is TRBV19 and J usage is TRBJ2-1; 8 bases map to TRBD2. With 6 bases clipped from V and 2 bases from J, the junction kept 3 bases outside the gene matches. Germline CDR1 is LNHDA and CDR2 is SQIVND (reference sequence). The CDR3 runs to 14 residues. The CDR3 here is CASSLAGAYNEQFF. For the CDR3, the DNA is TGTGCCAGTAGCCTAGCGGGCGCCTACAATGAGCAGTTCTTC.

The chain links TRBV18 to TRBJ2-3, with TRBD1 matching over 7 bases. The CDR3 has 16 amino acids. CDR1 is KGHSH and CDR2 is LQKENI in the germline V gene. V lost 3 bases to trimming and J lost 0 bases; unmatched junction nucleotides: 6. This CDR3 is CASSPDKDRSTDTQYF. DNA for the CDR3: TGTGCCAGCTCACCCGACAAGGACAGGAGCACAGATACGCAGTATTTT. The full variable domain, with the rest looked up from reference TRBV18 and TRBJ2-3, is NAGVMQNPRHLVRRRGQEARLRCSPMKGHSHVYWYRQLPEEGLKFMVYLQKENIIDESGMPKERFSAEFPKEGPSILRIQQVVRGDSAAYFCASSPDKDRSTDTQYFGPGTRLTVL.